This is a list of T cell receptor beta chains from one sample in a study of T cells in Graves' hyperthyroidism and ophthalmopathy. TCRdb reanalysed the multiplex PCR reads using MiXCR and keeps one entry per CDR3 protein. Among approximately 610,000 distinct CDR3 sequences listed, 14% to 15% were seen once. Source material: blood. The receptors originated from a middle-aged woman with Graves' ophthalmopathy. Each CDR3 is given with its conserved first and last residue. A D gene is named only where the DNA matches it firmly. Not all rows give a size; the values are once, few, many and, for expanded clones, a class.

many,TRBD2,TRBV20-1,TRBJ2-7,TGCAGTGCTAGAGTTGGGACTAGCGGGAGGGCCGCCTACGAGCAGTACTTC,CSARVGTSGRAAYEQYF
-,-,TRBV18,TRBJ2-1,TGTGCCAGCTCACCATCTCGAGGGGACAAAAATGAGCAGTTCTTC,CASSPSRGDKNEQFF
-,TRBD2,TRBV4-2,TRBJ2-7,TGTGCCAGCAGCCAAGCGCTAGCGGGAGTGAGGGAGCAGTACTTC,CASSQALAGVREQYF
many,-,TRBV9,TRBJ1-2,TGTGCCAGCAGCGTAGAGGCCGCTTCTCCAGGGGATGGCTACACCTTC,CASSVEAASPGDGYTF
many,TRBD1,TRBV10-3,TRBJ1-1,TGTGCGACAGGGGCTAACACTGAAGCTTTCTTT,CATGANTEAFF
many,TRBD1,TRBV7-3,TRBJ1-2,TGTGCCAGCAGCCCTGACAGGGGTTTAGGCTACACCTTC,CASSPDRGLGYTF
many,-,TRBV27,TRBJ2-7,TGTGCCAGCAGTCCCAACCCCGGCAGTTCCTACGAGCAGTACTTC,CASSPNPGSSYEQYF
many,-,TRBV11-3,TRBJ1-2,TGTGCCAGCAGCCCTAGTCGGTCACGGACAGCTCAGGATGGCTACACCTTC,CASSPSRSRTAQDGYTF
few,TRBD2,TRBV6-2/TRBV6-3,TRBJ2-7,TGTGCCAGCAGTTACCGTCGGGGTGACGGACTAGCGGACACCTACGAGCAGTACTTC,CASSYRRGDGLADTYEQYF
-,-,TRBV28,TRBJ1-2,TGTGCCAGCAGTTTCCCCAAATCCTATGGCTACACCTTC,CASSFPKSYGYTF
many,-,TRBV5-1,TRBJ1-1,TGCGCCAGCAGCCTCCCCTGGAACACTGAAGCTTTCTTT,CASSLPWNTEAFF
many,-,TRBV7-2,TRBJ1-1,TGTGCCAGCGGTTCCTGGGGGACTGAAGCTTTCTTT,CASGSWGTEAFF
few,-,TRBV12-5,TRBJ1-3,TGTGCTAGTGGTTTGGGCTCTGGAAACACCATATATTTT,CASGLGSGNTIYF
many,-,TRBV11-2,TRBJ2-7,TGTGCCAGCAGCTTAGAGTTCGGCGGGGACTCCTACGAGCAGTACTTC,CASSLEFGGDSYEQYF
many,-,TRBV5-1,TRBJ2-7,TGCGCCAGCAGCTTTTTGAGGGAGGTCACCTACGAGCAGTACTTC,CASSFLREVTYEQYF
many,-,TRBV6-2/TRBV6-3,TRBJ1-5,TGTGCCAGCAGTTCCATTCGAAGACCCGAAGGAAGCAATCAGCCCCAGCATTTT,CASSSIRRPEGSNQPQHF
few,TRBD2,TRBV5-6,TRBJ2-7,TGTGCCAGCAGCGGACTAGCGGGAGGCCCACCCTACGAGCAGTACTTC,CASSGLAGGPPYEQYF
many,-,TRBV11-1,TRBJ1-3,TGTGCCAGCAGCTCGGACGTCAACTCTGGAAACACCATATATTTT,CASSSDVNSGNTIYF
few,-,TRBV28,TRBJ1-5,TGTGCCAGCAGTTTCCCTGAACAGATATCGCAGCCCCAGCATTTT,CASSFPEQISQPQHF
-,TRBD1,TRBV19,TRBJ2-2,TGTGCCAGTAGGGACAGGTCAAACACCGGGGAGCTGTTTTTT,CASRDRSNTGELFF
-,-,TRBV20-1,TRBJ1-2,TGCAGTGCTAGTCAGACAGGTCGAACTAACTATGGCTACACCTTC,CSASQTGRTNYGYTF
many,-,TRBV27,TRBJ2-7,TGTGCCAGCAGTCCCGGGGCGGTCGGGCCCAAGTCCTACTACGAGCAGTACTTC,CASSPGAVGPKSYYEQYF
many,-,TRBV12-3/TRBV12-4,TRBJ1-1,TGTGCCAGCACTCTTGGGGACCCCGGCAACACTGAAGCTTTCTTT,CASTLGDPGNTEAFF
many,-,TRBV2,TRBJ2-5,TGTGCCAGCAGTGAAAATGCAGGGGACCAAGAGACCCAGTACTTC,CASSENAGDQETQYF
many,TRBD2,TRBV28,TRBJ2-5,TGTGCCAGCAGTTCCCCGGGACTAGCGGTATCCAGAGAGACCCAGTACTTC,CASSSPGLAVSRETQYF
many,-,TRBV18,TRBJ2-7,TGTGCCAGCTCACCAGGGCCCACTCCCTACGAGCAGTACTTC,CASSPGPTPYEQYF
many,-,TRBV28,TRBJ1-6,TGTGCCACTGGGACTCCCGGTAATTCACCCCTCCACTTT,CATGTPGNSPLHF
many,-,TRBV6-2/TRBV6-3,TRBJ1-1,TGTGCCACCAAGGACCCCCCGGGCACGGGAAACACTGAAGCTTTCTTT,CATKDPPGTGNTEAFF
many,-,TRBV6-2/TRBV6-3,TRBJ2-5,TGTGCCAGCAGTTACTCTTCGCAGTCGCGGGAGACCCAGTACTTC,CASSYSSQSRETQYF
many,-,TRBV30,TRBJ2-7,TGTGCCTGGAGTGCGACATCGCGATACGAGCAGTACTTC,CAWSATSRYEQYF
many,-,TRBV15,TRBJ1-1,TGTGCCACCAGCAGAGATCAGCGGCAGGGGAGCGTGAACACTGAAGCTTTCTTT,CATSRDQRQGSVNTEAFF
many,-,TRBV2,TRBJ2-7,TGTGCCAGCAGGGAGGACAGGACTACAGCCTACGAGCAGTACTTC,CASREDRTTAYEQYF
many,-,TRBV15,TRBJ2-7,TGTGCCACCAGCAGAGTCCAGGGGCCCTACGAGCAGTACTTC,CATSRVQGPYEQYF
-,-,TRBV27,TRBJ1-1,TGTGCCAGCAGTTTATATGGGATACCAGAGGGCACTGAAGCTTTCTTT,CASSLYGIPEGTEAFF
many,-,TRBV25-1,TRBJ1-1,TGTGCCAGCAGTGAATTTACGGGAACGATGAACACTGAAGCTTTCTTT,CASSEFTGTMNTEAFF
many,TRBD1,TRBV2,TRBJ2-2,TGTGCCAGCAAAGGGCAGGGGGCCGGGGAGCTGTTTTTT,CASKGQGAGELFF
many,-,TRBV28,TRBJ1-2,TGTGCCAGCTCACATGGGGTAGCTAACTATGGCTACACCTTC,CASSHGVANYGYTF
many,TRBD1,TRBV19,TRBJ2-7,TGTGCCAGCAGGACAGGGCTTTTCGCGGGGGAGCAGTACTTC,CASRTGLFAGEQYF
many,TRBD2,TRBV4-3,TRBJ2-2,TGCGCCAGCAGCCAAGATCCTCGTAGCGGGAGCACCGGGGAGCTGTTTTTT,CASSQDPRSGSTGELFF
many,TRBD1,TRBV6-2/TRBV6-3,TRBJ2-4,TGTGCCAGCAATAGAGGGACAGGATCCAACATTCAGTACTTC,CASNRGTGSNIQYF
-,TRBD1,TRBV28,TRBJ2-5,TGTGCCAGCATTAACAGGGGGCGAGAAGAGACCCAGTACTTC,CASINRGREETQYF
many,TRBD2,TRBV20-1,TRBJ2-1,TGCAGTGCCCAATCGCCGGGACTAGCTTCCTACAATGAGCAGTTCTTC,CSAQSPGLASYNEQFF
many,-,TRBV7-9,TRBJ2-5,TGTGCCAGCAGCTTTTCAAAGGGGATCCAAGAGACCCAGTACTTC,CASSFSKGIQETQYF
many,-,TRBV12-3/TRBV12-4,TRBJ1-1,TGTGCCAGCAGTTTTACGCTACAGGGTAACACTGAAGCTTTCTTT,CASSFTLQGNTEAFF
few,-,TRBV29-1,TRBJ2-7,TGCAGCGTTGAAGTGAGTAGGAGGGGTGGGACCTACGAGCAGTACTTC,CSVEVSRRGGTYEQYF
many,-,TRBV7-2,TRBJ2-5,TGTGCCAGCAGCTTAGCGGGACTGGGCGGATTTCAAGAGACCCAGTACTTC,CASSLAGLGGFQETQYF
many,-,TRBV12-3/TRBV12-4,TRBJ1-3,TGTGCCGGCACCCCCGGGGACACCTCTGGAAACACCATATATTTT,CAGTPGDTSGNTIYF
-,TRBD2,TRBV10-2,TRBJ2-7,TGCGCCAGCAGTGAGTCGTTTAGGGACTACTCCTACGAGCAGTACTTC,CASSESFRDYSYEQYF
many,-,TRBV28,TRBJ1-6,TGTGCCAGCAGTTTGGGATTCTTGGACAGCCTATATTCTTCCTATAATTCACCCCTCCACTTT,CASSLGFLDSLYSSYNSPLHF
many,TRBD1,TRBV9,TRBJ1-5,TGTGCCAGCGGAAAGGGACAGGGCAATCAGCCCCAGCATTTT,CASGKGQGNQPQHF
-,TRBD1,TRBV7-2,TRBJ1-2,TGTGCCAGCAGTCGACCGACAGGGCCTAACTATGGCTACACCTTC,CASSRPTGPNYGYTF
many,TRBD1,TRBV28,TRBJ1-5,TGTGCCAGCAGTTTATTCTGGGACAGGGAGGGTCAGCCCCAGCATTTT,CASSLFWDREGQPQHF
many,-,TRBV28,TRBJ2-2,TGTGCCAGCAGTTTTCAGCGATCGAACACCGGGGAGCTGTTTTTT,CASSFQRSNTGELFF